The 12 T cell receptor beta chains given below trace back to one sample, sequenced in a study of blood T cell repertoires in COVID-19. Method: immunoSEQ multiplex PCR; TCRdb's copy keeps in-frame clones and lacks some. The sample holds some 110,000 clones, approximately 80% seen once. Specimen: peripheral blood. The origin of the receptors is a woman aged 55-70 years with acute or convalescent COVID-19.

The gene calls are TRBV18 and TRBJ1-2, with unresolved D. Germline V gene sequence: CDR1 KGHSH, CDR2 LQKENI. Trimming took off 3 bases at V and 7 bases at J, with 15 bases between the two ends. The CDR3 covers 14 residues. The CDR3 DNA sequence: TGTGCCAGCTCACCGTCACCGGGAGTACGTGGCTACACCTTC. It encodes CASSPSPGVRGYTF.

The chain couples TRBV19 to TRBJ1-2; 9 bases fit TRBD1. Germline CDR1 LNHDA, CDR2 SQIVND (reference sequence). The CDR3 runs to 16 residues. The V and J ends lost 5 bases and 4 bases, in that order; junction bases with no gene match: 11. The CDR3 here is CASSETGGGLLYGYTF. DNA for the CDR3: TGTGCCAGTAGTGAAACAGGGGGCGGTCTCCTCTATGGCTACACCTTC.

In its sample, this clone was seen a few times. The chain joins TRBV30 to TRBJ2-2; 9 nucleotides align to TRBD2. CDR3 length: 15 amino acids. Germline V CDR1 and CDR2: GTSNPN, SVGIG (reference sequence). Trimming cost V 0 bases and J 4 bases; bases outside gene matches: 3. Here the CDR3 reads CAWSVGLAPTGELFF. Written as DNA, the CDR3 is TGTGCCTGGAGTGTGGGACTAGCTCCCACCGGGGAGCTGTTTTTT.

In regard to this clone: The same CDR3 is also encoded by other DNA sequences in this sample. V and J are TRBV5-4 and TRBJ2-5; D unclear. CDR3 length: 13 amino acids. V lost 0 bases to trimming and J lost 2 bases, with 5 bases between them. Germline CDR1 reads SGHNT; CDR2 reads YYREEE (reference sequence). The CDR3 DNA follows: TGTGCCAGCAGCTTGGACTCTCAAGAGACCCAGTACTTC. Translation: CASSLDSQETQYF. Together with reference TRBV5-4 and TRBJ2-5, the CDR3 gives the full variable domain: ETGVTQSPTHLIKTRGQQVTLRCSSQSGHNTVSWYQQALGQGPQFIFQYYREEENGRGNFPPRFSGLQFPNYSSELNVNALELDDSALYLCASSLDSQETQYFGPGTRLLVL.

V gene TRBV29-1 combines with J gene TRBJ2-5; 7 nucleotides align to TRBD1. Germline assignment: CDR1 SQVTM and CDR2 ANQGSEA. V dropped 4 bases and J dropped 1; count of bases not matched to a gene: 3. The CDR3 loop spans 13 amino acids. CDR3: CSVGGQAQETQYF. The CDR3 DNA follows: TGCAGCGTTGGAGGACAGGCCCAAGAGACCCAGTACTTC.

The CDR3: CASVPPSGQPQHF. Here the CDR3 DNA reads TGTGCCAGCGTCCCTCCCAGTGGTCAGCCCCAGCATTTT. This chain links TRBV28 with TRBJ1-5; unclear D gene. The CDR3 has 13 amino acids. Germline values: CDR1 MDHEN, CDR2 SYDVKM. The V gene lost 8 bases and the J gene lost 6 bases, with 14 bases spanning the gap.

Only a few counts were recorded for this clone. Its ends do not fully match the called genes, so a read error is possible. This chain joins TRBV19 and TRBJ1-1, with TRBD1 as a possible D gene (5 bases). The germline gives CDR1 LNHDA, CDR2 SQIVND (reference sequence). This CDR3 has 11 residues. DNA for the CDR3: TGTGCCAGTAGTATAGCGGCACAGGTCTCCTTT. It specifies CASSIAAQVSF.

This sequence joins TRBV6-1 and TRBJ1-4; 9 nucleotides align to TRBD1. The CDR3 is 16 amino acids. The J segment lost 7 bases and the V segment lost 2 bases, leaving 8 bases of the junction unmatched. Germline V gene lookup returns CDR1 MNHNS and CDR2 SASEGT. CDR3 sequence (DNA): TGTGCCAGCAGTGAAAGGGGACAGGGTATAGGTGAAAAACTGTTTTTT. Translating gives CASSERGQGIGEKLFF.

The V call is TRBV7-9, the J call TRBJ2-3, with D perhaps TRBD1 (6 bases). Between the trimmed V and J ends, which lost 5 bases and 0 bases, there was a span of 12 bases. The CDR3 has 15 amino acids. CDR1 SEHNR and CDR2 FQNEAQ come from the germline V gene (reference sequence). CDR3 nucleotide sequence: TGTGCCAGCAGCGCCACAGGGAGTAGCACAGATACGCAGTATTTT. The encoded protein is CASSATGSSTDTQYF.

The chain employs TRBV7-5 and TRBJ1-4. TRBV7-5 represents a pseudogene. This CDR3 has 13 residues. In nucleotides, the CDR3 is TGTGCCAGAATCCAGGCGGGGAATGAAAAACTGTTTTTT. As protein: CARIQAGNEKLFF.

This clone was detected a few times. The chain joins TRBV3-1 (or the pseudogene TRBV3-2) to TRBJ2-3, with a possible D match to TRBD2 (5 bases). There are 13 residues in the CDR3. Trimming left V 1 base short and J 6 bases short, with 8 bases between. Germline V gene sequence: CDR1 LGHDT, CDR2 YNNKEL (reference sequence). The CDR3 region is CASSQAAADTQYF. CDR3 bases: TGTGCCAGCAGCCAAGCAGCGGCGGATACGCAGTATTTT.

The rearrangement uses TRBV3-1 (or the pseudogene TRBV3-2) and TRBJ1-3, with D tentatively TRBD1 (5 bases). Deletions cut 4 bases from V and 4 bases from J, with 14 bases between. The CDR3 extends over 15 amino acids. Germline V gene data show CDR1 as LGHDT and CDR2 as YNNKEL (reference sequence). CDR3 sequence (DNA): TGTGCCAGCAGCCCGACTTTGGGGGGAGGAAACACCATATATTTT. Amino acid sequence: CASSPTLGGGNTIYF.